This T cell receptor (beta chain) was sequenced in a study of T and B cells in COVID-19 patients. The CDR3 has 15 residues. Trimming shortened V by 0 bases and J by 6 bases, and 17 bases separated the two germline ends. The V gene's germline CDR1 is DFQATT and CDR2 SNEGSKA (reference sequence). From blood, about 250-550 ng of genomic DNA served as TRB template. Multiplex PCR with BIOMED2 TRB-A/B primer pools amplified TRB rearrangements. TCRdb itself ran the multiplex PCR reads through MiXCR, one entry per CDR3 protein. The top ten clones hold over 15% of a sample with 9,000 to 13,000 distinct CDR3 sequences, around a third of them seen once.

The sample was blood. The clonotype comes from a human donor with active COVID-19. The chain links TRBV20-1 to TRBJ1-2; D possibly corresponds to TRBD1 (5 bases). Here the CDR3 DNA reads TGCAGTGCTAGAGATTTGGACGACAGTAGGAATGGCTACACCTTC. Translating it yields CSARDLDDSRNGYTF.